This T cell receptor beta chain emerged from a study of Tregs in tolerant kidney transplant recipients. Study-wide points: Activated donor B cell expansion appeared to reveal the most relevant donor-specific TCRbeta repertoire.

Profiling relied on immunoSEQ multiplex PCR, and the TCRdb table lists in-frame clones only, not all of them. This sample has roughly 66,000 clones, with roughly 89% found just once. This clone occurred a few times. Its antigen is unknown. This CDR3 region has 14 residues. V dropped 4 bases and J dropped 5 bases, with 15 bases sitting between them. The germline V gene encodes CDR1 SGDLS and CDR2 YYNGEE. The rearrangement joins TRBV9 to TRBJ1-1; tentatively, D is TRBD1 (6 bases). This sequence originates from a human donor who received a combined kidney and bone marrow transplant. The sequencing used CD8+ T cells from blood, collected before the transplant. The CDR3 nucleotides are TGTGCCAGCAGCCACGGGGGGCGCGGTACTGAAGCTTTCTTT. Translation: CASSHGGRGTEAFF.